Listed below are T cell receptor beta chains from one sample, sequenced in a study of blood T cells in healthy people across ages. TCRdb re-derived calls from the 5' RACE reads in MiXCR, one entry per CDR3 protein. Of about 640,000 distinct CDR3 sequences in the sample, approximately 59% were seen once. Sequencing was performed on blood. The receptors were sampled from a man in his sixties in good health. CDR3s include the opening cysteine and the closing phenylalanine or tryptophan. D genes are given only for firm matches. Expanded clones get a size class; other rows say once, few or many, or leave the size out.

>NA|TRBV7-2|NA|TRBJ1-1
CASSSRVRGSNTEAFF
TGTGCCAGCAGCTCCAGGGTTCGGGGATCAAACACTGAAGCTTTCTTT
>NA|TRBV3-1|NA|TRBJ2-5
CASSQGTIDQETQYF
TGTGCCAGCAGCCAAGGGACAATCGACCAAGAGACCCAGTACTTC
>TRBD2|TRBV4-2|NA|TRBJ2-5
CASSQDQAGGERAQYF
TGTGCCAGCAGCCAAGATCAAGCGGGGGGAGAAAGGGCCCAGTACTTC
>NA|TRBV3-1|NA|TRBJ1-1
CASSQETGRTEAFF
TGTGCCAGCAGCCAAGAGACGGGCAGAACTGAAGCTTTCTTT
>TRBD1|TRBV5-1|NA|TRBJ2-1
CASSGGQGLYNEQFF
TGCGCCAGCAGCGGGGGACAGGGGTTATACAATGAGCAGTTCTTC
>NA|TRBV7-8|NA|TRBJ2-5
CASSSVHETQYF
TGTGCCAGCAGCTCGGTCCACGAGACCCAGTACTTC
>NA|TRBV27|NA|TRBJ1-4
CASSPFGGAVNEKLFF
TGTGCCAGCAGTCCATTCGGAGGGGCGGTTAATGAAAAACTGTTTTTT
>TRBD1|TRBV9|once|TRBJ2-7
CARVGDGQGSFYEQYF
TGTGCCAGGGTCGGGGATGGACAGGGGTCTTTTTACGAGCAGTACTTC
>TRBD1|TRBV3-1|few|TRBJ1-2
CASSQYYGTGGEGGNGYTF
TGTGCCAGCAGCCAATATTACGGGACAGGGGGCGAAGGAGGCAATGGTTACACCTTC
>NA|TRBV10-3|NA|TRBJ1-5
CAISPGQNQPQHF
TGTGCCATCAGTCCGGGTCAGAATCAGCCCCAGCATTTT
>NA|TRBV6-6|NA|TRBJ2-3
CTSSYQAGTGSTDTQYF
TGTACCAGCAGTTACCAAGCAGGGACGGGCAGCACAGATACGCAGTATTTT
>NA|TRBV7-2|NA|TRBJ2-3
CASTPGATFTDTQYF
TGTGCCAGCACCCCCGGGGCCACCTTCACAGATACGCAGTATTTT
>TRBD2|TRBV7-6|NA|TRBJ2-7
CASSLTGEGYEQYF
TGTGCCAGCAGCTTAACGGGGGAGGGCTACGAGCAGTACTTC
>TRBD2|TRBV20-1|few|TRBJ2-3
CSARAGGLDTQYF
TGCAGTGCTAGAGCGGGGGGGCTAGATACGCAGTATTTT
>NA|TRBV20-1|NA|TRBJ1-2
CSARRLDYYGYTF
TGCAGTGCCAGGCGGCTGGACTACTATGGCTACACCTTC
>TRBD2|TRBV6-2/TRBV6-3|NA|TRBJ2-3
CASSPGTSVTDTQYF
TGTGCCAGCAGTCCCGGGACTAGCGTTACAGATACGCAGTATTTT
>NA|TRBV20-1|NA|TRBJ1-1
CSPKQGLNTEAFF
TGCAGCCCCAAACAAGGTCTGAACACTGAAGCTTTCTTT